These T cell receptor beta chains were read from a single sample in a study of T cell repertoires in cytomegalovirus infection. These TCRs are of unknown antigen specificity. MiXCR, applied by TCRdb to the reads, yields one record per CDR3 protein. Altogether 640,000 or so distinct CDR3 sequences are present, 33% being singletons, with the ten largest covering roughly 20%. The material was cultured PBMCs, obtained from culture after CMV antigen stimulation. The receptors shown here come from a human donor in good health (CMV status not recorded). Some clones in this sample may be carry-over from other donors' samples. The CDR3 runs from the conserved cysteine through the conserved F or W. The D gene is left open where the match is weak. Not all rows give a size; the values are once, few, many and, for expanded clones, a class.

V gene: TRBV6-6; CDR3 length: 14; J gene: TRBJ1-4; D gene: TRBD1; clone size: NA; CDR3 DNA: TGTGCCAGCGGATCGACAGGGGGAAATGAAAAACTGTTTTTT; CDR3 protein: CASGSTGGNEKLFF
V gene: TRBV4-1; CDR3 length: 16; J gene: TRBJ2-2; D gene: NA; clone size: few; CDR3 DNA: TGCGCCAGCAGCCAAGTGCGGCAGGGGAACACCGGGGAGCTGTTTTTT; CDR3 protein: CASSQVRQGNTGELFF
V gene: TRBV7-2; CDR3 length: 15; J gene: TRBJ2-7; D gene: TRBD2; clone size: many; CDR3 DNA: TGTGCCAGCAGCAGAGGGCGGGGGGCTTTCTACGAGCAGTACTTC; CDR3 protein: CASSRGRGAFYEQYF
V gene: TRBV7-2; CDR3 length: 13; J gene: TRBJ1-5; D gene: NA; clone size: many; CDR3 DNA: TGTGCCAGCAGCCGAGGGATCTTTGAGCCCCAGCATTTT; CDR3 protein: CASSRGIFEPQHF
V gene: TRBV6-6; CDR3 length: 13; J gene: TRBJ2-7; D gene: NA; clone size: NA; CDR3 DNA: TGTGCCAGCAGTTACGGGGAAGGAGGCGAGCAGTACTTC; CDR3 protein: CASSYGEGGEQYF
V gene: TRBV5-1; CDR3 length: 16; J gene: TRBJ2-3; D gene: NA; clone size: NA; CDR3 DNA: TGCGCCAGCAGCTTCCGGGGAACCAGAAGCACAGATACGCAGTATTTT; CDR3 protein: CASSFRGTRSTDTQYF
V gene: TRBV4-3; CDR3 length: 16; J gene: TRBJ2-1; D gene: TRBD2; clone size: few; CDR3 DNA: TGCGCCAGCAGCCAAGATTCGGGGACTAGCGGAAATGAGCAGTTCTTC; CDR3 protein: CASSQDSGTSGNEQFF
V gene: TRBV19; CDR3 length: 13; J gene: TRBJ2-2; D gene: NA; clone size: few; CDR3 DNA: TGTGCCAGTGCCCGGATTTGGACCGGGGAGCTGTTTTTT; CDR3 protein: CASARIWTGELFF
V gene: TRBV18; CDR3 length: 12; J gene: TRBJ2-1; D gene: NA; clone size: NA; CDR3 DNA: TGTGCCAGCTCGTACGGGCGGGATGAGCAGTTCTTC; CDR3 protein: CASSYGRDEQFF
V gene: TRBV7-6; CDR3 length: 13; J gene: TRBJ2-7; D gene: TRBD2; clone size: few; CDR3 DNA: TGTGCCAGCGTGGGGGGGAGTACATACGAGCAGTACTTC; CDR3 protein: CASVGGSTYEQYF